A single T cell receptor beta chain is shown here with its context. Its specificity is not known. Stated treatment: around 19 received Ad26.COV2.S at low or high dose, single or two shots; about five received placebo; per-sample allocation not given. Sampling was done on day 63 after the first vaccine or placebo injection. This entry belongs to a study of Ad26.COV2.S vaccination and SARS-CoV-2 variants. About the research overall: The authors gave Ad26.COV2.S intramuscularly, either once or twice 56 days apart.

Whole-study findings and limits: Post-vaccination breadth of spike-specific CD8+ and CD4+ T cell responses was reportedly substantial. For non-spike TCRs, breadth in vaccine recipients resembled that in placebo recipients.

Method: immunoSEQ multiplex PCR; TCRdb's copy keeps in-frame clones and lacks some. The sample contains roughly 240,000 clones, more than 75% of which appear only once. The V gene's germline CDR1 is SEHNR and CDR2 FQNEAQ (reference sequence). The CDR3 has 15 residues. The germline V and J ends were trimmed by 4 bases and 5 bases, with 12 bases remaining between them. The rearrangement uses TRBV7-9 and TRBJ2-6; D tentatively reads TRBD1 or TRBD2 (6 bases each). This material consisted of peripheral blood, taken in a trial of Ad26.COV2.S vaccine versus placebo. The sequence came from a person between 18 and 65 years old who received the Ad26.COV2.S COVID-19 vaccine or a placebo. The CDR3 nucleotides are TGTGCCAGCAGCTCCCCGGGGGCCTGGGCCAACGTCCTGACTTTC. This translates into CASSSPGAWANVLTF.